This TCR beta chain was sequenced during a study of cytomegalovirus exposure and HLA in healthy donors. Study-wide results and limits: The authors listed some 160 TCR beta chains as cytomegalovirus-associated.

Assay: immunoSEQ multiplex PCR; the TCRdb copy retains only in-frame clones and omits some. The sample has roughly 260,000 clones; roughly 89% are singletons. As to this clone: Its antigen is currently unknown.

This receptor was identified in a man younger than 35 in good health and CMV-seronegative. Material: PBMCs.

The CDR3 DNA reads TGTGCCAGCAGTTCCGGGACAGGGTTTGGCGAGCAGTACTTC. Translation gives CASSSGTGFGEQYF. This rearrangement joins TRBV28 to TRBJ2-7; 9 bases align to TRBD1. The ends lost 4 bases at V and 6 bases at J; junction bases unmatched: 7. Germline assignment: CDR1 MDHEN and CDR2 SYDVKM. The CDR3 extends over 14 amino acids.